In its sample, the clone carrying this T cell receptor (beta chain) was seen many times. These data belong to a study of T cells in Graves' hyperthyroidism and ophthalmopathy. For the study at large: Initial diagnosis, before any treatment, was when peripheral blood was collected.

The V end lost 8 bases, the J end lost 9 bases, and 11 bases lay between the germline ends. Germline CDR1 WSHSY, CDR2 SAAADI. This CDR3 has 10 amino acids. Amplification of TCR beta CDR3 regions was performed using RNA transcripts as template. The HTBI primer set was used in a first-round RT-PCR of the TCR CDR3. TCRdb itself ran the multiplex PCR reads through MiXCR, one entry per CDR3 protein. The table has nearly 750,000 distinct CDR3 sequences, around 40% seen once; the top ten hold more than 25%. Patients aged 18 to 65 had newly diagnosed hyperthyroidism that had lasted under 2 months. It was around 10 ml of fresh peripheral blood that supplied the PBMCs.

Source material: blood. V gene TRBV10-2 combines with J gene TRBJ2-7; either TRBD1 or TRBD2 may supply D (5 bases each). The sequence was collected from a woman between 40 and 50 years old with Graves' hyperthyroidism. The CDR3 is CASGTSGQYF. CDR3 in DNA: TGCGCCAGCGGGACCTCAGGGCAGTACTTC.